The 25 T cell receptor beta chains in this list originate from one sample, sequenced in a study of shared clonotypes between healthy human individuals. Positively selected for CCR7, the CD45RO-negative cells used as naive CD8 cells excluded terminally differentiated effector memory CD45RA+ cells. Sequenced by immunoSEQ multiplex PCR; TCRdb stores in-frame clones only, minus some. The top ten clones hold approximately 1.2% of a sample with about 2 million clones, just under 95% of them seen once. The sequenced sample consisted of naive CD8+ T cells sorted from blood. These receptors were taken from a man aged 18 to 35 in good health.

The genes are TRBV6-5 and TRBJ2-3, with TRBD1 as a possible D gene (6 bases). Germline assignment: CDR1 MNHEY and CDR2 SVGAGI. The CDR3 contains 12 residues. Trimming removed 6 bases from V and 5 bases from J, with 9 bases in between. This CDR3 reads CASRTGVDTQYF. The CDR3 DNA follows: TGTGCCAGCAGGACAGGTGTAGATACGCAGTATTTT.

This sequence joins TRBV11-2 and TRBJ2-7, with D possibly TRBD2 on 6 matching bases. The CDR3 is made up of 17 amino acids. Trimming pared 2 bases from V and 3 bases from J, leaving 20 bases between. Germline V gene sequence: CDR1 SGHAT, CDR2 FQNNGV. The CDR3 protein is CASSLLLGGVIVYEQYF. CDR3 DNA: TGTGCCAGCAGCTTACTCCTTGGCGGGGTTATCGTCTACGAGCAGTACTTC.

This clone showed up just once. V and J are TRBV5-1 and TRBJ1-6; D is undetermined. Trimming removed 0 bases at V and 8 bases at J, with 12 bases between. Per the germline V gene, CDR1 is SGHRS and CDR2 is YFSETQ. The CDR3 loop spans 15 amino acids. The DNA for the CDR3 is TGCGCCAGCAGCTTGGTTCTTTCTACCGATTCACCCCTCCACTTT. It encodes CASSLVLSTDSPLHF.

V gene TRBV5-6 combines with J gene TRBJ1-1; no reliable D call. The ends were cut back, 4 bases at V and 0 bases at J, with 13 bases in the middle. Germline CDR1 is SGHDT and CDR2 is YYEEEE. The CDR3 length is 15 residues. The CDR3 DNA follows: TGTGCCAGCAGCCCCTTTGTCGGGATGAACACTGAAGCTTTCTTT. This codes for CASSPFVGMNTEAFF. Full variable domain (outside the CDR3, taken from reference TRBV5-6 and TRBJ1-1): DAGVTQSPTHLIKTRGQQVTLRCSPKSGHDTVSWYQQALGQGPQFIFQYYEEEERQRGNFPDRFSGHQFPNYSSELNVNALLLGDSALYLCASSPFVGMNTEAFFGQGTRLTVV.

In regard to this clone: Other nucleotide sequences from this sample produce the same CDR3. V and J are TRBV27 and TRBJ2-7, with D perhaps assigned TRBD1 or TRBD2 (5 bases each). Deletions cut 3 bases from V and 2 bases from J, with 14 bases between. Germline CDR1 reads MNHEY; CDR2 reads SMNVEV (reference sequence). This CDR3 spans 15 amino acids. Here the CDR3 DNA reads TGTGCCAGCAGTTTGAGTGCAGGGACCACCTACGAGCAGTACTTC. This translates into CASSLSAGTTYEQYF.

J is TRBJ1-2 and V is TRBV13; D gene unclear. Trimming removed 0 bases from V and 1 base from J, with 9 bases in between. Per germline, CDR1 PRHDT and CDR2 FYEKMQ (reference sequence). The CDR3 contains 15 residues. The DNA for the CDR3 is TGTGCCAGCAGCTTAGGCAGTGGCAGTAACTATGGCTACACCTTC. It translates to CASSLGSGSNYGYTF. The variable domain in full, completed from reference TRBV13 and TRBJ1-2, reads AAGVIQSPRHLIKEKRETATLKCYPIPRHDTVYWYQQGPGQDPQFLISFYEKMQSDKGSIPDRFSAQQFSDYHSELNMSSLELGDSALYFCASSLGSGSNYGYTFGSGTRLTVV.

The V call is TRBV6-6, the J call TRBJ1-1, with D possibly matching TRBD1 (5 bases). This CDR3 is 11 amino acids long. Germline values: CDR1 MNHNY, CDR2 SVGAGI (reference sequence). V was shortened by 4 bases and J by 7 bases, with 7 bases between the two germline ends. CDR3 residues: CASSLTVEAFF. DNA for the CDR3: TGTGCCAGCAGTTTGACAGTTGAAGCTTTCTTT.

A remark on this clone: The sample contains more than one DNA sequence encoding this CDR3. V gene TRBV9 combines with J gene TRBJ1-5, with TRBD1 as a possible D gene (5 bases). The CDR3 is 13 residues long. CDR1 and CDR2 (germline): SGDLS, YYNGEE. Trimming removed 3 bases from V and 4 bases from J, with 8 bases in between. CDR3 residues: CASSEGSNQPQHF. CDR3 DNA sequence: TGTGCCAGCAGCGAGGGGTCTAATCAGCCCCAGCATTTT.

This chain joins TRBV9 and TRBJ2-3; 11 bases match TRBD2. CDR1 and CDR2 (germline): SGDLS, YYNGEE. The CDR3 contains 16 residues. Unmatched junction bases numbered 4, after V lost 0 bases and J lost 4 bases. For the CDR3, the DNA is TGTGCCAGCAGCGTAGCGATAGCGGGGGGGGCAGATACGCAGTATTTT. It translates to CASSVAIAGGADTQYF.

This chain links TRBV7-9 with TRBJ2-3, with TRBD2 matching 12 bases. The CDR3 loop spans 16 amino acids. V gave up 5 bases and J gave up 3 bases; unmatched junction bases: 6. Per the germline V gene, CDR1 is SEHNR and CDR2 is FQNEAQ (reference sequence). The CDR3 bases are TGTGCCAGCAGCCCGACTAGCGGGGGTGGAACAGATACGCAGTATTTT. It yields the protein CASSPTSGGGTDTQYF. The whole variable domain, filled in from reference TRBV7-9 and TRBJ2-3, reads DTGVSQNPRHKITKRGQNVTFRCDPISEHNRLYWYRQTLGQGPEFLTYFQNEAQLEKSRLLSDRFSAERPKGSFSTLEIQRTEQGDSAMYLCASSPTSGGGTDTQYFGPGTRLTVL.

The chain combines TRBV21-1 with TRBJ1-5. TRBV21-1 is marked as a pseudogene. The CDR3 is 15 residues long. CDR3 DNA: TGTGCCAGCAGCAAAGAGGTGTATAGCAATCAGCCCCAGCATTTT. Its translation is CASSKEVYSNQPQHF.

This clone was picked up a small number of times. The chain combines TRBV6-5 with TRBJ2-1; 10 bases are shared with TRBD2. This CDR3 is built from 14 residues. Looked up from germline, CDR1 is MNHEY and CDR2 is SVGAGI. V lost 4 bases, J lost 6 bases, and 3 bases stayed unmatched. The CDR3 DNA reads TGTGCCAGCAGTTTGGGACTAGCGCTCAATGAGCAGTTCTTC. This encodes CASSLGLALNEQFF.

As to this clone: This same CDR3 is encoded by further DNA sequences in the sample. This chain links TRBV27 with TRBJ1-5; D gene ambiguous. The V end lost 6 bases, the J end lost 2 bases, and 5 bases lay between the germline ends. Looked up from germline, CDR1 is MNHEY and CDR2 is SMNVEV (reference sequence). The CDR3 loop spans 12 amino acids. The CDR3 DNA reads as TGTGCCAGCAGCGGAGGCAATCAGCCCCAGCATTTT. Translating gives CASSGGNQPQHF.

This rearrangement joins TRBV23-1 to TRBJ2-7, with 10 bases aligning to TRBD1. TRBV23-1 is classed as an ORF, of uncertain function. The CDR3 spans 15 residues. Unmatched junction bases numbered 5, after V lost 6 bases and J lost 0 bases. For the CDR3, the DNA is TGCGCCAGCAGGCCCGGGACAGGGGACTCCTACGAGCAGTACTTC. Amino acids: CASRPGTGDSYEQYF.

About this clone: Other DNA sequences from this sample encode an identical CDR3 as well. The chain joins TRBV7-3 to TRBJ2-3, with D possibly being TRBD1 (5 bases). Deletions cut 5 bases from V and 1 base from J, with 7 bases between. The germline CDR1 and CDR2 sequences are SGHTA and FQGTGA. The CDR3 consists of 13 residues. CDR3 residues: CASSLGGTDTQYF. In DNA, the CDR3 is TGTGCCAGCAGCCTAGGGGGCACAGATACGCAGTATTTT.

This rearrangement joins TRBV7-6 to TRBJ2-7; 9 bases align to TRBD2. The germline CDR1 and CDR2 sequences are SGHVS and FNYEAQ. The ends lost 4 bases at V and 3 bases at J; junction bases unmatched: 7. The CDR3 extends over 15 amino acids. The CDR3 loop is CASSSTKTSGYEQYF. CDR3 DNA: TGTGCCAGCAGCTCAACAAAGACTAGCGGCTACGAGCAGTACTTC. Using reference TRBV7-6 and TRBJ2-7 for the parts outside the CDR3, the full variable domain is GAGVSQSPRYKVTKRGQDVALRCDPISGHVSLYWYRQALGQGPEFLTYFNYEAQQDKSGLPNDRFSAERPEGSISTLTIQRTEQRDSAMYRCASSSTKTSGYEQYFGPGTRLTVT.

The V and J genes are TRBV27 and TRBJ2-1, with a tentative D call TRBD2 (6 bases). CDR1 is MNHEY and CDR2 is SMNVEV in the germline V gene (reference sequence). V lost 2 bases, J lost 9 bases, and 8 bases lay in between. The CDR3 sequence is 12 residues long. CDR3 coding DNA: TGTGCCAGCAGTTTAGACGGGGGTGAGCAGTTCTTC. Protein product: CASSLDGGEQFF.

The chain has TRBV28 and TRBJ2-7; D may be TRBD1 or TRBD2 (5 bases each). Trimming removed 2 bases at V and 6 bases at J, with 8 bases between. The germline gives CDR1 MDHEN, CDR2 SYDVKM. The CDR3 runs to 12 residues. The CDR3 protein is CASSLPGAEQYF. The CDR3 DNA reads TGTGCCAGCAGTTTACCCGGGGCCGAGCAGTACTTC.

The chain combines TRBV30 with TRBJ2-3; 10 bases align to TRBD2. CDR1 and CDR2 from the germline V gene are GTSNPN and SVGIG (reference sequence). Unmatched junction bases numbered 4, after V lost 2 bases and J lost 5 bases. This CDR3 comprises 14 residues. The CDR3 bases are TGTGCCTGGAGTAGCGGGGGGGCTGTAGATACGCAGTATTTT. Protein product: CAWSSGGAVDTQYF.

This chain uses TRBV28 with TRBJ2-7; 7 bases map to TRBD2. J lost 2 bases, V lost 7 bases, and 8 bases had no gene match. The CDR3 covers 14 residues. Germline V gene lookup returns CDR1 MDHEN and CDR2 SYDVKM. The CDR3 sequence is CASTFSGGTYEQYF. The CDR3 DNA sequence: TGTGCCAGCACCTTTTCGGGGGGTACCTACGAGCAGTACTTC.

This clone was seen once. The chain combines TRBV2 with TRBJ2-6, with TRBD1 identical over 7 bases. The CDR3 runs 19 residues. Germline CDR1 is SNHLY and CDR2 is FYNNEI. V dropped 0 bases and J dropped 0; count of bases not matched to a gene: 8. CDR3 DNA sequence: TGTGCCAGCAGTGAAGCGTTCGGCAGGGGGACCTCTGGGGCCAACGTCCTGACTTTC. Residues: CASSEAFGRGTSGANVLTF.

V is TRBV4-1 and J is TRBJ2-3; a possible D gene is TRBD2 (6 bases). CDR3 length equals 15 residues. The V and J ends lost 4 bases and 5 bases respectively, with 16 bases between them. Looked up from germline, CDR1 is MGHRA and CDR2 is YSYEKL. The CDR3 bases are TGCGCCAGCAGCCTAGAGGGACTCTCACAAGATACGCAGTATTTT. Its protein is CASSLEGLSQDTQYF.

This chain connects TRBV25-1 to TRBJ2-7; 7 bases line up with TRBD1. With V trimmed by 6 bases and J by 3 bases, 14 bases remained unmatched. CDR1 is MGHDK, CDR2 SYGVNS, per germline. The CDR3 loop spans 16 amino acids. Written as DNA, the CDR3 is TGTGCCAGCAGACCACTCCCCGGGACAGACATCTACGAGCAGTACTTC. Amino acid sequence: CASRPLPGTDIYEQYF.

The genes are TRBV11-2 and TRBJ2-3; TRBD1 is a possible D gene (6 bases). There are 13 residues in the CDR3. Germline CDR1 is SGHAT and CDR2 is FQNNGV. The V and J ends lost 2 bases and 3 bases respectively, with 6 bases between them. The CDR3 sequence: CASSLQGTDTQYF. The CDR3 region has the DNA TGTGCCAGCAGCTTACAGGGGACAGATACGCAGTATTTT.

V and J are TRBV27 and TRBJ2-7; 8 nucleotides agree with TRBD1. This CDR3 is 15 amino acids long. V trimming: 5 bases; J trimming: 4 bases; junction bases outside the gene matches: 10. CDR1 is MNHEY, CDR2 SMNVEV, per germline (reference sequence). This chain's CDR3 is CASSIVGDRSYEQYF. CDR3 DNA: TGTGCCAGCAGTATTGTGGGGGACAGGTCTTACGAGCAGTACTTC.